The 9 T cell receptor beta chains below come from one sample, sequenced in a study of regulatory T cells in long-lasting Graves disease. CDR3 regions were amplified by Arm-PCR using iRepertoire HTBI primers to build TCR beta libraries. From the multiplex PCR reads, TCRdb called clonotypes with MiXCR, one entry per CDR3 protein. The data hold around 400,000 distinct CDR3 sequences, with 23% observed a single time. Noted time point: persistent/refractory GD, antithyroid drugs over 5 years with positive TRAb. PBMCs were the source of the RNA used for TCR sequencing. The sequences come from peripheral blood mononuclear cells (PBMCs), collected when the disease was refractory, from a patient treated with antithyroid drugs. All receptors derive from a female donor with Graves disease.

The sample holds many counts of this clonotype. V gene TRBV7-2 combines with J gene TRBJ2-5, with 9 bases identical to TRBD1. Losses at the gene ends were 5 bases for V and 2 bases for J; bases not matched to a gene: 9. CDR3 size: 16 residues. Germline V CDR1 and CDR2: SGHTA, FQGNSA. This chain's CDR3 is CASSLGQGLLQETQYF. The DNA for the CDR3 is TGTGCCAGCAGCCTGGGACAGGGCCTATTACAAGAGACCCAGTACTTC.

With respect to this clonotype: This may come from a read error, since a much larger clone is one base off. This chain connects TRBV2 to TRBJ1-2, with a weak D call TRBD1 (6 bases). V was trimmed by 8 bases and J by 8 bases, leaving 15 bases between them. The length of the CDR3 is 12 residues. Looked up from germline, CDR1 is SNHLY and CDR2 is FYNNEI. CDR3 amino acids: CASGGPRSGYTF. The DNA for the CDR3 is TGTGCCAGCGGGGGGCCCAGAAGCGGCTACACCTTC.

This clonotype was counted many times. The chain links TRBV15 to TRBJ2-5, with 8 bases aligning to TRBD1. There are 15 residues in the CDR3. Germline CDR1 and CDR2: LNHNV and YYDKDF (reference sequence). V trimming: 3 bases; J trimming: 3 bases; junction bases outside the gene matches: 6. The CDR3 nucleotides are TGTGCCACCAGCAGGATCGGACAGGGAGAAGAGACCCAGTACTTC. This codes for CATSRIGQGEETQYF.

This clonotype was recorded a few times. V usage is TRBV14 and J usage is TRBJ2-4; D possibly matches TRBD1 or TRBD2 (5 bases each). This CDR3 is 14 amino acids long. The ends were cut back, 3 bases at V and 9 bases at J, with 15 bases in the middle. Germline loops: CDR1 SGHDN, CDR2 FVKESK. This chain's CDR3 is CASSQAQGVSIQYF. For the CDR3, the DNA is TGTGCCAGCAGCCAGGCCCAGGGAGTCAGCATTCAGTACTTC.

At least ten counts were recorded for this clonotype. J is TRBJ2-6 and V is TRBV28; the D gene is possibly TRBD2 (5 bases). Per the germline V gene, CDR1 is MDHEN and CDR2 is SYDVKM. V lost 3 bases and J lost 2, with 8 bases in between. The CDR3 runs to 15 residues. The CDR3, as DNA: TGTGCCAGCAGTTTGTTCGGGGCTGGGGCCAACGTCCTGACTTTC. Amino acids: CASSLFGAGANVLTF.

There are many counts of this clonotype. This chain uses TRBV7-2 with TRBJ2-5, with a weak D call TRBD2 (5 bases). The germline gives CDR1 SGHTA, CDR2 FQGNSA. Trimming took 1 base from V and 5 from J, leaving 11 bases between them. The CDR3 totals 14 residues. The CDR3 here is CASSLGGVAETQYF. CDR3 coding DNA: TGTGCCAGCAGCTTAGGGGGAGTGGCGGAGACCCAGTACTTC.

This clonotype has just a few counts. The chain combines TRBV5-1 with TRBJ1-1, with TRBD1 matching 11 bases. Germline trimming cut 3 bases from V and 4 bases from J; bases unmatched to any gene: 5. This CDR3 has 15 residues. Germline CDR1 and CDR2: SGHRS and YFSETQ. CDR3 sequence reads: CASSWGQGGGTEAFF. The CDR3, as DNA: TGCGCCAGCAGCTGGGGACAGGGGGGCGGCACTGAAGCTTTCTTT.

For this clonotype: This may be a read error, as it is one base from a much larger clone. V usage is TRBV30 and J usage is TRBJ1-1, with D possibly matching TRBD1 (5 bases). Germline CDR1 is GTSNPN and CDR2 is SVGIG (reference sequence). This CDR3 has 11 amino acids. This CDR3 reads CDWRERGEAFF. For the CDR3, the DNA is TGTGACTGGAGGGAGAGGGGTGAAGCTTTCTTT.

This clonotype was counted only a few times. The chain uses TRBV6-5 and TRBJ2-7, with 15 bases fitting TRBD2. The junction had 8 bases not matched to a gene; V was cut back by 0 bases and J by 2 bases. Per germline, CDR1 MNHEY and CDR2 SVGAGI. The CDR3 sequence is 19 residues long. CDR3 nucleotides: TGTGCCAGCAGTTACTCTCTGGGATGGACTAGCGGGAGGGCCTACGAGCAGTACTTC. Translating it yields CASSYSLGWTSGRAYEQYF.